What follows are 13 T cell receptor beta chains derived from one specimen sequenced in a study of blood T cell repertoires in COVID-19. Only in-frame clones appear in the TCRdb table, and some are missing; sequencing was by immunoSEQ multiplex PCR. The sample records some 220,000 clones, about 86% being singletons. Sequencing used peripheral blood. These receptors all come from a woman between 25 and 40 years old who had recovered from COVID-19.

The J gene is TRBJ2-7, the V gene TRBV3-1 (or the pseudogene TRBV3-2); tentative D call: TRBD2 (5 bases). The V end was cut by 1 base, the J end by 3 bases, with 16 bases between. The CDR3 consists of 16 residues. CDR1 is LGHDT, CDR2 YNNKEL, per germline (reference sequence). The CDR3 protein is CASSQGLALPLYEQYF. The CDR3 region has the DNA TGTGCCAGCAGCCAAGGGCTAGCTCTTCCCCTCTACGAGCAGTACTTC.

The J gene is TRBJ2-6, the V gene TRBV5-5, with TRBD1 matching over 8 bases. CDR3 length: 18 residues. V was pared by 2 bases and J by 0 bases, with 7 bases of the junction left unmatched. Germline-derived CDR1 and CDR2 are SGHKS and YYEKEE (reference sequence). In DNA, the CDR3 is TGTGCCAGCAGCTTTGGTACAGGGGGGAACTCTGGGGCCAACGTCCTGACTTTC. Its protein product is CASSFGTGGNSGANVLTF.

J is TRBJ1-5 and V is TRBV7-2, with 8 bases matching TRBD1. Germline-derived CDR1 and CDR2 are SGHTA and FQGNSA. There are 16 residues in the CDR3. J gave up 0 bases and V 3 bases, and 4 bases lay outside the gene matches. CDR3 residues: CASSLRTGSSNQPQHF. The DNA of the CDR3 is TGTGCCAGCAGCTTGAGGACAGGGAGTAGCAATCAGCCCCAGCATTTT.

V and J are TRBV30 and TRBJ1-2, with D possibly TRBD1 on 6 matching bases. Germline loops: CDR1 GTSNPN, CDR2 SVGIG (reference sequence). The CDR3 runs to 13 residues. Trimming took off 4 bases at V and 2 bases at J, with 11 bases between the two ends. The CDR3 region is CAWTGDGNYGYTF. CDR3 DNA: TGTGCCTGGACAGGGGACGGAAACTATGGCTACACCTTC.

The chain recombines TRBV7-9 with TRBJ2-5; the match to TRBD1 covers 11 bases. J was trimmed by 2 bases and V by 8 bases; bases with no gene match: 13. The CDR3 length is 17 residues. Germline V gives CDR1 SEHNR, CDR2 FQNEAQ (reference sequence). The CDR3 spells CASHLLGGTGGQETQYF. The CDR3 bases are TGTGCCAGCCACCTACTGGGGGGGACAGGGGGACAAGAGACCCAGTACTTC.

V usage is TRBV5-1 and J usage is TRBJ1-1, with D maybe TRBD1 (6 bases). Germline V gene sequence: CDR1 SGHRS, CDR2 YFSETQ. The CDR3 has 14 residues. V was pared by 4 bases and J by 2 bases, with 12 bases between. For the CDR3, the DNA is TGCGCCAGCAGCGAGGACAGAGCCAACACTGAAGCTTTCTTT. Its protein is CASSEDRANTEAFF.

The chain combines TRBV29-1 with TRBJ1-2, with 8 bases fitting TRBD1. The ends lost 0 bases at V and 3 bases at J; junction bases unmatched: 9. The CDR3 contains 16 residues. Per the germline V gene, CDR1 is SQVTM and CDR2 is ANQGSEA. CDR3 bases: TGCAGCGTTGAAGATCAAGCAGGGGGCGCGTACTATGGCTACACCTTC. Protein product: CSVEDQAGGAYYGYTF.

The J gene is TRBJ2-7, the V gene TRBV15; TRBD2 matches at 14 bases. V was pared by 3 bases and J by 0 bases, with 10 bases of the junction left unmatched. CDR3 length: 19 amino acids. Germline V lookup: CDR1 LNHNV, CDR2 YYDKDF (reference sequence). The CDR3 is CATSSPPGLAGVFSYEQYF. DNA of the CDR3: TGTGCCACCAGCAGTCCTCCGGGACTAGCGGGAGTCTTCTCCTACGAGCAGTACTTC.

The chain has TRBV30 and TRBJ1-1, with D maybe TRBD1 (6 bases). This CDR3 has 13 amino acids. CDR1 and CDR2 (germline): GTSNPN, SVGIG (reference sequence). V lost 4 bases and J lost 5, with 14 bases in between. The CDR3 region is CAWIVGGRTEAFF. The CDR3 DNA reads as TGTGCCTGGATAGTAGGGGGTAGAACTGAAGCTTTCTTT.

The genes are TRBV28 and TRBJ1-5; tentative D call: TRBD1 (6 bases). Per the germline V gene, CDR1 is MDHEN and CDR2 is SYDVKM. The length of the CDR3 is 17 residues. Between the trimmed V and J ends, which lost 4 bases and 0 bases, there was a span of 16 bases. The CDR3 reads CASSSPGQGHSNQPQHF. The DNA of the CDR3 is TGTGCCAGCAGTTCACCAGGGCAGGGACATAGCAATCAGCCCCAGCATTTT.

The chain couples TRBV9 to TRBJ2-7, with 11 positions matching TRBD2. The CDR3 runs to 16 residues. Germline trimming cut 3 bases from V and 2 bases from J; bases unmatched to any gene: 7. Germline lookup yields CDR1 SGDLS and CDR2 YYNGEE. CDR3 residues: CASSGAGLAEPYEQYF. In nucleotides, the CDR3 is TGTGCCAGCAGCGGAGCGGGACTAGCGGAGCCCTACGAGCAGTACTTC. Full variable domain (remainder filled in from reference TRBV9 and TRBJ2-7): DSGVTQTPKHLITATGQRVTLRCSPRSGDLSVYWYQQSLDQGLQFLIQYYNGEERAKGNILERFSAQQFPDLHSELNLSSLELGDSALYFCASSGAGLAEPYEQYFGPGTRLTVT.

The chain has TRBV21-1 and TRBJ2-7; the table calls TRBD2, which could not be checked here. TRBV21-1 is given as a pseudogene. The CDR3 is 19 amino acids. The CDR3 nucleotides are TGTGCCAGCAGCAAAGACTCCAGCGGGAGGGCTTCCAGCTCCTACGAGCAGTACTTC. This codes for CASSKDSSGRASSSYEQYF.

The gene calls are TRBV29-1 and TRBJ2-5; no definite D call. The V end was cut by 3 bases, the J end by 5 bases, with 13 bases between. CDR1 is SQVTM and CDR2 is ANQGSEA in the germline V gene. The CDR3 runs 13 residues. CDR3 in DNA: TGCAGCGTTGATCTGACCTACGGGGAGACCCAGTACTTC. It codes for CSVDLTYGETQYF.